The clone carrying this T cell receptor beta chain came up once. Libraries were prepared by immunoSEQ multiplex PCR; TCRdb keeps only in-frame clonotypes and omits some of them. The data hold around 270,000 clones, with 84% observed a single time. These data come from a study of blood T cell repertoires in COVID-19. Whole-study context: The United States, Italy and Spain provided the acute and convalescent COVID-19 samples. The cDNA or gDNA used as material had been derived from T cells, B-cell-depleted T cells, or PBMCs.

CDR3 length equals 14 residues. J gave up 4 bases and V 0 bases, and 0 bases lay outside the gene matches. The germline gives CDR1 SNHLY, CDR2 FYNNEI. The TCR was taken from a man aged 55 to 70 with acute or convalescent COVID-19. The sequenced sample was peripheral blood. V is TRBV2 and J is TRBJ1-5; 7 nucleotides line up with TRBD1. CDR3: CASSEATGNQPQHF. The CDR3 DNA reads TGTGCCAGCAGTGAAGCGACAGGGAATCAGCCCCAGCATTTT.